These 20 T cell receptor beta chains share one sample of origin, sequenced in a study of PD-1 blockade in classical Hodgkin lymphoma. Assay used: immunoSEQ multiplex PCR; TCRdb lists only in-frame clones, some missing. The repertoire holds some 93,000 clones, with approximately 86% as singletons. The time point was: cycle 4 day 1 (C4D1), after less than 7 weeks of nivolumab. After autologous stem cell transplantation all patients relapsed, and prior brentuximab vedotin exposure differed between cohorts. The sequenced sample was peripheral blood mononuclear cells (PBMCs), obtained before the fourth cycle of nivolumab. Receptors originate from a human donor with classical Hodgkin lymphoma.

This clone was detected once. This sequence joins TRBV5-4 and TRBJ2-7, with 7 nucleotides matching TRBD2. This CDR3 region has 14 residues. Germline V gene lookup returns CDR1 SGHNT and CDR2 YYREEE (reference sequence). V lost 4 bases and J lost 6; bases outside the gene matches: 10. The CDR3 nucleotides read TGTGCCAGCAGCAACGGACTAGTGGGGTCCGAGCAGTACTTC. Its translation: CASSNGLVGSEQYF.

This rearrangement joins TRBV2 to TRBJ1-2; no reliable D call. CDR3 length equals 14 residues. CDR1 and CDR2 from the germline V gene are SNHLY and FYNNEI. The germline V and J ends were trimmed by 1 base and 1 base, with 7 bases remaining between them. The CDR3 spells CASSEGARNYGYTF. DNA of the CDR3: TGTGCCAGCAGTGAAGGGGCGCGTAACTATGGCTACACCTTC.

The J gene is TRBJ2-3, the V gene TRBV5-1; D is unresolved. Looked up from germline, CDR1 is SGHRS and CDR2 is YFSETQ. The CDR3 totals 11 residues. Trimming removed 4 bases from V and 2 bases from J, with 2 bases in between. In nucleotides, the CDR3 is TGCGCCAGCAGCATCACAGATACGCAGTATTTT. This codes for CASSITDTQYF.

The V and J genes are TRBV18 and TRBJ1-4; D possibly corresponds to TRBD1 (5 bases). Trimming cost V 2 bases and J 8 bases, with 12 bases left between them. The germline V gene has CDR1 KGHSH and CDR2 LQKENI. This CDR3 comprises 14 residues. The CDR3 DNA sequence: TGTGCCAGCTCACCAGTCGGGGCGAGCGAAAAACTGTTTTTT. Translating gives CASSPVGASEKLFF.

The V gene is TRBV27, the J gene TRBJ2-5; D is uncertain. The CDR3 consists of 15 residues. With 2 bases removed from V and 1 base from J, the gap between germline ends came to 11 bases. CDR1 is MNHEY and CDR2 is SMNVEV in the germline V gene (reference sequence). The CDR3 sequence: CASSLGGYPQETQYF. DNA of the CDR3: TGTGCCAGCAGTTTAGGCGGATATCCCCAAGAGACCCAGTACTTC.

V gene TRBV7-3 combines with J gene TRBJ2-3; D remains unclear. CDR1 is SGHTA, CDR2 FQGTGA, per germline. V was trimmed by 2 bases and J by 6 bases, leaving 9 bases between them. The CDR3 sequence is 13 residues long. CDR3 in amino acids: CASSLQVQDTQYF. The CDR3 DNA reads TGTGCCAGCAGCTTACAGGTTCAGGATACGCAGTATTTT.

The chain is built from TRBV28 and TRBJ2-7, with D perhaps given as TRBD1 or TRBD2 (6 bases each). Germline CDR1 MDHEN, CDR2 SYDVKM. The CDR3 sequence is 15 residues long. Trimming cost V 3 bases and J 2 bases, with 14 bases left between them. The CDR3 region has the DNA TGTGCCAGCAGTTTCCGGGGGACAAGGGCCTACGAGCAGTACTTC. Translated: CASSFRGTRAYEQYF.

The rearrangement uses TRBV2 and TRBJ1-1; no clear D. The CDR3 extends over 13 amino acids. Germline V lookup: CDR1 SNHLY, CDR2 FYNNEI. V was cut by 1 base and J by 0 bases, with 3 bases left in between. CDR3 in DNA: TGTGCCAGCAGTGAAGGGTTGAACACTGAAGCTTTCTTT. It is translated as CASSEGLNTEAFF.

This clone was observed a single time. The CDR3 coding sequence is TGTGCCAGCTCACCGATAGCGGGAGTGAGCACCGGGGAGCTGTTTTTT. Translating it yields CASSPIAGVSTGELFF. The rearrangement uses TRBV18 and TRBJ2-2; the match to TRBD2 covers 9 bases. The V gene end was trimmed by 3 bases and the J gene end by 4 bases; junction bases not matched to a gene: 6. This CDR3 region has 16 residues. Germline CDR1 and CDR2: KGHSH and LQKENI.

This clone was recorded once. This rearrangement joins TRBV15 to TRBJ1-2; D may be TRBD1 (5 bases). V lost 1 base and J lost 5, with 17 bases in between. Germline values: CDR1 LNHNV, CDR2 YYDKDF (reference sequence). The CDR3 covers 16 residues. The CDR3 protein is CATSRAGGTGLYGYTF. Written as DNA, the CDR3 is TGTGCCACCAGCAGAGCGGGGGGGACCGGTTTGTATGGCTACACCTTC.

The CDR3 spells CASSRTTNQPQHF. In DNA form, the CDR3 reads TGTGCCAGCAGCCGAACTACTAATCAGCCCCAGCATTTT. The chain joins TRBV9 to TRBJ1-5, with D uncertain. V was pared by 4 bases and J by 4 bases, with 9 bases between. Germline V CDR1 and CDR2: SGDLS, YYNGEE. The CDR3 has 13 residues.

This clone was recorded once. The rearrangement uses TRBV5-6 and TRBJ2-7; D is undetermined. The germline V gene has CDR1 SGHDT and CDR2 YYEEEE. CDR3 length equals 13 residues. Trimming took off 2 bases at V and 4 bases at J, with 10 bases between the two ends. CDR3 region: CASSLPYGYEQYF. The CDR3 DNA reads as TGTGCCAGCAGCTTACCCTATGGGTACGAGCAGTACTTC.

This clone has more than one count but fewer than ten. Here the CDR3 DNA reads TGTGCCAGCAGTTTGCGGACTAGCGGGGTAGCCAAAAACATTCAGTACTTC. This codes for CASSLRTSGVAKNIQYF. The chain couples TRBV27 to TRBJ2-4, with 12 nucleotides matching TRBD2. Germline values: CDR1 MNHEY, CDR2 SMNVEV (reference sequence). The CDR3 length is 17 residues. The J segment lost 0 bases and the V segment lost 3 bases, leaving 3 bases of the junction unmatched.

This clone was seen repeatedly, ten times or more. The V call is TRBV6-1, the J call TRBJ2-7; D remains unclear. Germline CDR1 reads MNHNS; CDR2 reads SASEGT. With 4 bases removed from V and 2 bases from J, the gap between germline ends came to 9 bases. The CDR3 loop spans 13 amino acids. As DNA, the CDR3 is TGTGCCAGCAGTGGTCCACCAGCCTACGAGCAGTACTTC. Amino acid sequence: CASSGPPAYEQYF.

This clone was observed a single time. V is TRBV10-3 and J is TRBJ1-1, with D hard to call. With 5 bases removed from V and 5 bases from J, the gap between germline ends came to 12 bases. Looked up from germline, CDR1 is ENHRY and CDR2 is SYGVKD. The CDR3 loop spans 13 amino acids. CDR3 DNA: TGTGCCATCAGTACCGCCGAAGTTACTGAAGCTTTCTTT. It translates to CAISTAEVTEAFF.

This clone was counted between two and nine times. The J gene is TRBJ1-1, the V gene TRBV9; no clear D gene. This CDR3 contains 13 residues. Germline-derived CDR1 and CDR2 are SGDLS and YYNGEE. Between the trimmed V and J ends, which lost 2 bases and 8 bases, there was a span of 13 bases. This CDR3 is CASSVHPATEAFF. CDR3 coding DNA: TGTGCCAGCAGCGTCCACCCCGCCACCGAAGCTTTCTTT. Supplemented by reference TRBV9 and TRBJ1-1, the full variable domain reads DSGVTQTPKHLITATGQRVTLRCSPRSGDLSVYWYQQSLDQGLQFLIQYYNGEERAKGNILERFSAQQFPDLHSELNLSSLELGDSALYFCASSVHPATEAFFGQGTRLTVV.

V and J are TRBV5-1 and TRBJ2-7; 11 bases fit TRBD1. V shed 4 bases, J shed 6 bases, and the junction held 6 bases outside the gene matches. Germline V gene data show CDR1 as SGHRS and CDR2 as YFSETQ. CDR3 length: 14 residues. The CDR3 loop is CASSISGTGGEQYF. In nucleotides, the CDR3 is TGCGCCAGCAGCATCTCCGGGACAGGGGGCGAGCAGTACTTC. Full variable domain (outside the CDR3, taken from reference TRBV5-1 and TRBJ2-7): KAGVTQTPRYLIKTRGQQVTLSCSPISGHRSVSWYQQTPGQGLQFLFEYFSETQRNKGNFPGRFSGRQFSNSRSEMNVSTLELGDSALYLCASSISGTGGEQYFGPGTRLTVT.

The rearrangement uses TRBV19 and TRBJ2-3; TRBD2 matches 10 bases. V shed 1 base and J 1 base; nucleotides not matched to a gene: 2. Germline CDR1 is LNHDA and CDR2 is SQIVND (reference sequence). The CDR3 spans 16 residues. The CDR3 reads CASSIGTSGRTDTQYF. The CDR3 DNA reads as TGTGCCAGTAGTATAGGGACTAGCGGCCGCACAGATACGCAGTATTTT.

The chain is built from TRBV11-2 and TRBJ2-1; no clear D. The CDR3 sequence is 13 residues long. The germline V gene encodes CDR1 SGHAT and CDR2 FQNNGV. V was shortened by 1 base and J by 7 bases, with 8 bases between the two germline ends. This CDR3 reads CASSLVPGNEQFF. CDR3 DNA: TGTGCCAGCAGCTTAGTCCCCGGAAATGAGCAGTTCTTC.

The rearrangement uses TRBV5-8 and TRBJ1-2; D is perhaps TRBD1 (5 bases). V dropped 0 bases and J dropped 4 bases, with 13 bases sitting between them. Looked up from germline, CDR1 is SGHTS and CDR2 is YDEGEE. The CDR3 consists of 15 residues. DNA for the CDR3: TGTGCCAGCAGCTTGGGAACAGGCCCCCTCTATGGCTACACCTTC. Translating gives CASSLGTGPLYGYTF.